The rows below give T cell receptor beta chains drawn from one sample of a study of T cells after yellow fever vaccination. TCRdb passed the 5' RACE reads through MiXCR, listing each CDR3 protein once. Altogether 120,000 or so distinct CDR3 sequences are present, roughly 7.2% being singletons, with the ten largest covering approximately 2.7%. The material was CD4+ T cells sorted from PBMCs, obtained around 45 days after the first yellow fever vaccination. These receptors originate from a man between 18 and 35 years old who received the YFV17D yellow fever vaccine. The CDR3 runs from the conserved cysteine through the conserved F or W. Fields, in order: D gene, J gene, clone size, V gene, CDR3 DNA, CDR3 protein. D genes are given only for firm matches. Only part of the rows carry a size: once, few, many, or a class if the clone is expanded.

NA TRBJ2-1 many TRBV7-9 TGTGCCAGCAGCTTAGCAGGGAACGCCGCTCATGAGCAGTTCTTC CASSLAGNAAHEQFF
TRBD2 TRBJ2-3 many TRBV28 TGTGCCAGCAGTTTACCGGCGGGGGGATCTAATACGCAGTATTTT CASSLPAGGSNTQYF
NA TRBJ1-2 NA TRBV7-8 TGTGCCAGCAGCTTAGAAGCGGGGGCCCATAGGGGCTACACCTTC CASSLEAGAHRGYTF
NA TRBJ1-6 many TRBV11-2 TGTGCCAGCAGCTTTATCGTTGGGACCCAAAATTCACCCCTCCACTTT CASSFIVGTQNSPLHF
NA TRBJ1-2 NA TRBV19 TGTGCCAGTAGTCGCCAACAGCTTAACTATGGCTACACCTTC CASSRQQLNYGYTF
NA TRBJ2-5 few TRBV11-2 TGTGCCAGCAGCACCCGGACGTCTCAAGAGACCCAGTACTTC CASSTRTSQETQYF
NA TRBJ1-5 NA TRBV30 TGTGCCTGGAGTTCGGGCTGGGGTCAGCCCCAGCATTTT CAWSSGWGQPQHF
NA TRBJ2-1 NA TRBV20-1 TGCAGTGCTGGGGACACTGACAATGAGCAGTTCTTC CSAGDTDNEQFF
NA TRBJ1-5 NA TRBV19 TGTGCCAGTAGTATCCACACTGGGACGGCCGCCGCTTATAGCAATCAGCCCCAGCATTTT CASSIHTGTAAAYSNQPQHF
NA TRBJ1-1 many TRBV20-1 TGCAGTGCTAGAGGTCGACCCGGGTTGAACACTGAAGCTTTCTTT CSARGRPGLNTEAFF
NA TRBJ2-7 many TRBV5-1 TGCGCCAGCAGCCCCGGGACTGGCGTAAGAACCTACGAGCAGTACTTC CASSPGTGVRTYEQYF
TRBD1 TRBJ2-7 NA TRBV6-5 TGTGCCAGCCAGGGACAGTCCTACGAGCAGTACTTC CASQGQSYEQYF
TRBD1 TRBJ1-1 few TRBV5-1 TGCGCCAGCAGCCCAGGGGGACAGAGATCGAACACTGAAGCTTTCTTT CASSPGGQRSNTEAFF
NA TRBJ2-4 NA TRBV12-3/TRBV12-4 TGTGCCAGCAGTTTTCCCCAGGGCATTCAGTACTTC CASSFPQGIQYF
NA TRBJ2-4 many TRBV20-1 TGCAGTGCGAGGGGGGTAGCCAAAAACATTCAGTACTTC CSARGVAKNIQYF
NA TRBJ2-3 many TRBV7-6 TGTGCCAGCAGCTTGCGCGGAGTAGCGGCCCCCACAGATACGCAGTATTTT CASSLRGVAAPTDTQYF
NA TRBJ1-2 few TRBV3-1 TGTGCCAGCAGCCCCAAGGGGACCAGGGACGGCTACACCTTC CASSPKGTRDGYTF